This TCR beta chain was obtained from a study of regulatory T cells in long-lasting Graves disease. Study details: Graves' patients (newly diagnosed) had been on antithyroid drugs under 3 months.

Stated time point: newly diagnosed GD, antithyroid drugs for less than 3 months. After RNA was extracted from PBMCs, the TCR library was made from it. Study-level points and caveats: The study found TRBV28, TRBJ1-2 and TRBJ2-5 favored in persistent disease. Less diverse TCR repertoires were seen in persistent Graves' patients than in newly diagnosed ones.

This clonotype was seen a handful of times. Antigen specificity is unknown. Arm-PCR of CDR3 regions and iRepertoire HTBI primers were used to build TCR beta libraries. In TCRdb, the multiplex PCR reads were re-called with MiXCR into one record per CDR3 protein. The table lists hundreds of thousands of distinct CDR3 sequences, approximately 15% of them singletons. V lost 5 bases and J 0 bases, leaving 5 bases between the germline ends. CDR3 length: 12 amino acids. Germline CDR1 and CDR2: GTSNPN and SVGIG (reference sequence). These data are also associated with another study on T cells in Graves' hyperthyroidism and ophthalmopathy.

The sample consisted of peripheral blood mononuclear cells (PBMCs), taken at new diagnosis, from a patient treated with antithyroid drugs. This receptor was taken from a man aged 35-49 years with Graves disease. The chain joins TRBV30 to TRBJ1-5; D not resolved. The CDR3 sequence is CAWGYSNQPQHF. CDR3 nucleotides: TGTGCCTGGGGGTATAGCAATCAGCCCCAGCATTTT.